This T cell receptor beta chain derives from a study of T cells in Graves' hyperthyroidism and ophthalmopathy. General study findings and limits: From stable hyperthyroidism, ophthalmopathy was separated by a 13 V-J model.

CDR3 length equals 16 residues. V was pared by 6 bases and J by 5 bases, with 22 bases between. CDR1 SEHNR and CDR2 FQNEAQ come from the germline V gene (reference sequence). To note about this clonotype: Its antigen is still unknown.

Graves' hyperthyroidism qualified as stable when ophthalmopathy did not progress within 18 months. Reasons for excluding patients were uncontrolled infection, other autoimmune disease, pregnancy or lactation. Regions amplified from RNA transcripts were the TCR beta CDR3 regions. Primed by the HTBI set, a first-round RT-PCR was run on the TCR CDR3. TCRdb passed the multiplex PCR reads through MiXCR, listing each CDR3 protein once. The table records some 700,000 distinct CDR3 sequences, around 15% of them present only once. The sequence was obtained from a man aged 45-65 years with Graves' hyperthyroidism. Sequenced: blood. V is TRBV7-9 and J is TRBJ1-1; the D gene is possibly TRBD1 (5 bases). The CDR3 protein is CASRSSYLRGYTEAFF. The CDR3 DNA is TGTGCCAGCAGGAGTTCGTACTTGAGGGGTTATACTGAAGCTTTCTTT. Combining the CDR3 with reference TRBV7-9 and TRBJ1-1 gives the whole variable domain DTGVSQNPRHKITKRGQNVTFRCDPISEHNRLYWYRQTLGQGPEFLTYFQNEAQLEKSRLLSDRFSAERPKGSFSTLEIQRTEQGDSAMYLCASRSSYLRGYTEAFFGQGTRLTVV.